Listed below are T cell receptor beta chains from one sample, sequenced in a study of identical twins. One entry per CDR3 protein, called by TCRdb with MiXCR from the 5' RACE reads. The sample records roughly 350,000 distinct CDR3 sequences, around 9% being singletons. The sample was naive T cells sorted from blood. These receptors all stem from a woman in her forties or fifties in good health. Both conserved end residues are part of each CDR3.

>TRBV20-1
CSAQGAGQPQHF
>TRBV25-1
CASSGTNEQFF
>TRBV5-1
CASSQGLAPTDTQYF
>TRBV25-1
CASSDLADNEQFF
>TRBV20-1
CSARDWADRGNTGELFF
>TRBV12-3/TRBV12-4
CASNTRTGRTEAFF
>TRBV2
CASSEATAWTNTEAFF
>TRBV25-1
CASSERGDRERNQPQHF
>TRBV20-1
CSARDRARNEQFF
>TRBV20-1
CSARDLASGFWNEQFF
>TRBV9
CASSVWEANTEAFF
>TRBV5-4
CASSFGGPYGEAFF
>TRBV13
CASSSETRDYNEQFF
>TRBV20-1
CSASPTSGSKGSYNEQFF
>TRBV9
CASSVISGRSLNTGELFF
>TRBV5-1
CASSSGTPPDTQYF
>TRBV24-1
CATSDPLDSIYGYTF
>TRBV10-3
CAISGEAGSTEAFF
>TRBV5-1
CASSHLPGSSYGYTF
>TRBV5-1
CASSRTYRVEQYF
>TRBV7-8
CASSLVFRGLAGEISYNEQFF
>TRBV20-1
CSARDLAEGGTDTQYF
>TRBV4-1
CASSQGPLSQHGANVLTF
>TRBV5-1
CASTREGDSYNEQFF
>TRBV19
CASRIRGLGNQPQHF
>TRBV7-8
CASSLALGGANEKLFF
>TRBV5-1
CASSKALGLPFTGELFF
>TRBV6-6
CASSYSTQGVRNIQYF
>TRBV5-1
CASSLSGQNTEAFF
>TRBV12-3/TRBV12-4
CASSVLPGGGNTGELFF
>TRBV29-1
CSLRDRGSRQETQYF
>TRBV20-1
CSASPDSLYNEQFF
>TRBV7-6
CASTKQGGWGGYTF
>TRBV2
CASSEEAWFGVDNNQPQHF
>TRBV28
CASSPVQGQGRKTQYF
>TRBV7-2
CASSVKQGNQPQHF
>TRBV20-1
CSARPTDNEQFF
>TRBV28
CASSLASGRVNYNEQFF
>TRBV10-3
CAIDSPGRAYEQYF
>TRBV3-1
CASSQGVGNLAFF
>TRBV6-4
CASSVAGQSNEQFF
>TRBV20-1
CRVGTQYTEAFF
>TRBV7-9
CASSKRGDGEKLFF
>TRBV7-9
CATPRGETQYF
>TRBV2
CASSELRGNTEAFF
>TRBV27
CASSALTGGYGYTF
>TRBV19
CASSNQGSYNSPLHF
>TRBV29-1
CSVPNYTF
>TRBV7-2
CASSLAYLDEAFF
>TRBV29-1
CSVEDRQQETQYF
>TRBV9
CASSPRLAGLYNEQFF
>TRBV7-9
CASSLAWIEGAFF
>TRBV12-3/TRBV12-4
CASSFAQGNQPQHF
>TRBV2
CASKITLAVITDTQYF
>TRBV5-6
CASSLFVGKGEQYF
>TRBV7-9
CASSQKRAYNEQFF
>TRBV20-1
CSAQGGSNEQFF
>TRBV5-1
CASASGAYNEQFF